One sample yielded the 12 T cell receptor beta chains listed below, sequenced in a study of cytomegalovirus exposure and HLA in healthy donors. The PCR had 60 Vbeta and 13 Jbeta primers. Method: immunoSEQ multiplex PCR; TCRdb's copy keeps in-frame clones and lacks some. The sample is made up of more than 55,000 clones, and the top ten hold 4.5% to 5% of it. The sequenced sample consisted of PBMCs. These receptors came from a woman aged 40 to 50 in good health and CMV-seropositive.

V and J are TRBV2 and TRBJ1-1, with D perhaps matching TRBD1 (6 bases). In germline, CDR1 is SNHLY, CDR2 FYNNEI. The CDR3 loop spans 13 amino acids. V lost 8 bases, J lost 0 bases, and 10 bases lay in between. In nucleotides, the CDR3 is TGTGCCAGCCTACAGGGAATGAACACTGAAGCTTTCTTT. Protein: CASLQGMNTEAFF.

The chain recombines TRBV11-2 with TRBJ2-1; D might be TRBD1 (5 bases). Deletions cut 5 bases from V and 6 bases from J, with 14 bases between. Per germline, CDR1 SGHAT and CDR2 FQNNGV. This CDR3 spans 14 amino acids. The CDR3 spells CASSQLGQLNEQFF. DNA for the CDR3: TGTGCCAGCAGCCAACTGGGGCAGCTCAATGAGCAGTTCTTC.

V and J are TRBV7-2 and TRBJ1-6; D gene uncertain. Trimming left V 5 bases short and J 10 bases short, with 12 bases between. The germline gives CDR1 SGHTA, CDR2 FQGNSA. The CDR3 covers 13 residues. The CDR3 here is CASSPHEESPLHF. For the CDR3, the DNA is TGTGCCAGCAGCCCCCACGAGGAGTCACCCCTCCACTTT.

The rearrangement links TRBV27 to TRBJ2-6; D gene uncertain. V lost 4 bases and J lost 4, with 11 bases in between. CDR3 length: 15 residues. Germline-derived CDR1 and CDR2 are MNHEY and SMNVEV (reference sequence). CDR3 in amino acids: CASSSMVGGANVLTF. CDR3 sequence (DNA): TGTGCCAGCAGTTCCATGGTCGGGGGGGCCAACGTCCTGACTTTC.

The J gene is TRBJ2-5, the V gene TRBV28; D gene uncertain. CDR3 length: 13 amino acids. The germline V gene has CDR1 MDHEN and CDR2 SYDVKM. Trimming took off 2 bases at V and 5 bases at J, with 9 bases between the two ends. The CDR3 DNA reads as TGTGCCAGCAGTTTACCCCATCGGGAGACCCAGTACTTC. This translates into CASSLPHRETQYF.

The chain recombines TRBV2 with TRBJ1-5; D remains ambiguous. Germline V gene sequence: CDR1 SNHLY, CDR2 FYNNEI. The ends were cut back, 1 base at V and 4 bases at J, with 5 bases in the middle. The CDR3 has 13 residues. The CDR3 protein is CASSEDGNQPQHF. CDR3 nucleotide sequence: TGTGCCAGCAGTGAAGACGGTAATCAGCCCCAGCATTTT.

The chain links TRBV6-4 to TRBJ2-1; 9 positions agree with TRBD1. The CDR3 covers 16 residues. Germline CDR1 MRHNA, CDR2 SNTAGT. Trimming cost V 0 bases and J 6 bases; bases outside gene matches: 6. As DNA, the CDR3 is TGTGCCAGCAGTGACTCCCCGGGACAGGGAGCCAATGAGCAGTTCTTC. As protein: CASSDSPGQGANEQFF.

This rearrangement joins TRBV4-1 to TRBJ1-5; maybe TRBD1 (5 bases). V gave up 0 bases and J gave up 7 bases, with 13 bases separating them. This CDR3 has 15 residues. From germline, CDR1 is MGHRA and CDR2 YSYEKL. The CDR3 sequence: CASSQDGQSTQPQHF. CDR3 nucleotide sequence: TGCGCCAGCAGCCAAGACGGACAATCGACACAGCCCCAGCATTTT.

V usage is TRBV19 and J usage is TRBJ2-7, with 8 positions matching TRBD1. Germline V gene lookup returns CDR1 LNHDA and CDR2 SQIVND (reference sequence). The CDR3 is 15 amino acids. With V trimmed by 4 bases and J by 2 bases, 7 bases remained unmatched. Here the CDR3 reads CASSSNRGIPYEQYF. CDR3 coding DNA: TGTGCCAGTAGTAGTAACAGGGGGATACCCTACGAGCAGTACTTC.

The chain links TRBV2 to TRBJ1-2; a possible D gene is TRBD1 (5 bases). V was pared by 4 bases and J by 3 bases, with 12 bases between. The V gene's germline CDR1 is SNHLY and CDR2 FYNNEI. This CDR3 spans 14 amino acids. In nucleotides, the CDR3 is TGTGCCAGCAGTGCGGACCCGGGGGACTATGGCTACACCTTC. Amino acid sequence: CASSADPGDYGYTF.

The J gene is TRBJ1-2, the V gene TRBV5-6; D may be TRBD1 (6 bases). The CDR3 contains 13 residues. Germline-derived CDR1 and CDR2 are SGHDT and YYEEEE. The ends were cut back, 2 bases at V and 7 bases at J, with 12 bases in the middle. CDR3 DNA: TGTGCCAGCAGCTTTTCTTTACAGGGTGGCTACACCTTC. Its translation is CASSFSLQGGYTF.

J is TRBJ2-7 and V is TRBV28, with 8 positions matching TRBD2. Trimming at V came to 6 bases and at J to 7 bases, leaving 11 bases not matched to a gene. The CDR3 is made up of 14 amino acids. Germline CDR1 reads MDHEN; CDR2 reads SYDVKM. The CDR3 nucleotides are TGTGCCAGCAGGCGGTCTAGCGGGCCCGTTGAGCAGTACTTC. This sequence encodes CASRRSSGPVEQYF.